This TCR beta chain derives from a study of beta chain features in type 1 diabetes. Across the whole study: The study examined 107,917,701 sorted cells across all samples. Findings and caveats of the study: Researchers report that Type 1 diabetes patients had moderately but significantly shorter TCRB CDR3s across all four CD4+ subsets.

Germline V gene lookup returns CDR1 LGHNA and CDR2 YSLEER. The germline V and J ends were trimmed by 3 bases and 10 bases, with 13 bases remaining between them. The CDR3 loop spans 13 amino acids. This clone was picked up many times. The antigen remains unidentified. The authors obtained over 95% purity in all sorted populations. The study reverse transcribed the entire isolated RNA, so it sequenced expressed TCRB transcripts. Generated by immunoSEQ multiplex PCR, the TCRdb table keeps only in-frame clones and is missing some. The sample lists some 110,000 clones; about 16% were seen once. V and J are TRBV4-3 and TRBJ2-4; D perhaps matches TRBD2 (5 bases). The sample was central memory CD4+ T cells from blood. The TCR originated in a man aged 30-40 years with type 1 diabetes. As DNA, the CDR3 is TGCGCCAGCAGCCAGGATCTCCGGGATATTCAGTACTTC. It yields the protein CASSQDLRDIQYF.